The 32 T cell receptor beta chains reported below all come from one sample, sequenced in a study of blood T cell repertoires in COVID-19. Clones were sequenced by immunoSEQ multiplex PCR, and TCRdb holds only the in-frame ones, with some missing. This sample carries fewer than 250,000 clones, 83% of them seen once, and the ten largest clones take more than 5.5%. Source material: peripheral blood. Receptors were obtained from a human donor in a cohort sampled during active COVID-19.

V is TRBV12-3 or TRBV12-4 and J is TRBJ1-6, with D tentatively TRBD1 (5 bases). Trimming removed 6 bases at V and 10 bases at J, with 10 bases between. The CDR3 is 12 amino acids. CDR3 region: CASRQGQSPLHF. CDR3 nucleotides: TGTGCCAGCAGGCAAGGACAATCACCCCTCCACTTT.

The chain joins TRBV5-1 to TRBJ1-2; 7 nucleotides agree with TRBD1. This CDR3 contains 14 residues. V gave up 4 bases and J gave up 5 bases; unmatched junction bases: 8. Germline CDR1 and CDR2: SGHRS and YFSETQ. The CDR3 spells CASSPRDSRYGYTF. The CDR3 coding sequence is TGCGCCAGCAGCCCCCGGGACAGTAGATATGGCTACACCTTC.

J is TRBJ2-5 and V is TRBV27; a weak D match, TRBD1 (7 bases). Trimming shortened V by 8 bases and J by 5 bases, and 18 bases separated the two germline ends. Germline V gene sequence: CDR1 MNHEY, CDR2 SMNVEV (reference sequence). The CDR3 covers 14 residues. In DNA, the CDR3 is TGTGCCAGCGGTTGGGACAGTCGGGGGGAGACCCAGTACTTC. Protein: CASGWDSRGETQYF.

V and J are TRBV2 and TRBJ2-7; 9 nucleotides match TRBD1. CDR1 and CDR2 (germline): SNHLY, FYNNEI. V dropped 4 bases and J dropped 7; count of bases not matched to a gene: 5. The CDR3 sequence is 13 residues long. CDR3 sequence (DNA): TGTGCCAGCAGTGGGACAGGGGTGGGGGAGCAGTACTTC. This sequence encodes CASSGTGVGEQYF.

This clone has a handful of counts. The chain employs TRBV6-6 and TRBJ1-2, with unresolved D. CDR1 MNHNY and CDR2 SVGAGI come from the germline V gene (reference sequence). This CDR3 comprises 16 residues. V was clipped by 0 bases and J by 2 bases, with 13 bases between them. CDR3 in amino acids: CASSYSRWPGNYGYTF. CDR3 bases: TGTGCCAGCAGTTACTCGAGGTGGCCGGGAAACTATGGCTACACCTTC.

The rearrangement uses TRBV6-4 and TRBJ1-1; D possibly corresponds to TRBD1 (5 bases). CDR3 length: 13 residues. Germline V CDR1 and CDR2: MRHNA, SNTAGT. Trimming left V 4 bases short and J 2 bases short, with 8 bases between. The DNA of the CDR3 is TGTGCCAGCAGTGTACAGGTCAACACTGAAGCTTTCTTT. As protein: CASSVQVNTEAFF.

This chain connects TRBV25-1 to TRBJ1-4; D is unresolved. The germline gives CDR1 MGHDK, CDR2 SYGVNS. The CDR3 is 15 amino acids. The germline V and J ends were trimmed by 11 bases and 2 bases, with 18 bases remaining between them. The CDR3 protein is CAALSRAGTNEKLFF. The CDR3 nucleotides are TGTGCCGCCCTTTCCCGGGCGGGGACTAATGAAAAACTGTTTTTT.

The CDR3 coding sequence is TGTGCCACCAGTTCGAGCGGGGCCGATACGCAGTATTTT. Its translation: CATSSSGADTQYF. The chain recombines TRBV24-1 with TRBJ2-3, with 7 bases matching TRBD2. The CDR3 length is 13 residues. Germline CDR1 is KGHDR and CDR2 is SFDVKD. V lost 6 bases and J lost 6; bases outside the gene matches: 5.

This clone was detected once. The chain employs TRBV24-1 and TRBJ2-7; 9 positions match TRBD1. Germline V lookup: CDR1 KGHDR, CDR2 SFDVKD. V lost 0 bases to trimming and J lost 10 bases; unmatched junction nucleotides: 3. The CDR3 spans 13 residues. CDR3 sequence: CATSDLDRGVQYF. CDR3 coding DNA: TGTGCCACCAGTGATTTGGACAGGGGGGTACAGTACTTC.

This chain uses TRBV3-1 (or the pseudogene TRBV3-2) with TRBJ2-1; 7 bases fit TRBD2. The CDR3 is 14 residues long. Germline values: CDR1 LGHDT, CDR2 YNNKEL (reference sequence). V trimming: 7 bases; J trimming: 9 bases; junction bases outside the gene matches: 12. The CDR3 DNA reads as TGTGCCAGCAATCCGGGACGGACGGGGGGTGAGCAGTTCTTC. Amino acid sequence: CASNPGRTGGEQFF.

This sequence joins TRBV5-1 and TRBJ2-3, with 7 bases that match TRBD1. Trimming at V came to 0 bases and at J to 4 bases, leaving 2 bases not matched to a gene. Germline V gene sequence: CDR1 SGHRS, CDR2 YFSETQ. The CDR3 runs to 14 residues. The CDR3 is CASSLEGTADTQYF. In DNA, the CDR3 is TGCGCCAGCAGCTTGGAGGGGACAGCAGATACGCAGTATTTT.

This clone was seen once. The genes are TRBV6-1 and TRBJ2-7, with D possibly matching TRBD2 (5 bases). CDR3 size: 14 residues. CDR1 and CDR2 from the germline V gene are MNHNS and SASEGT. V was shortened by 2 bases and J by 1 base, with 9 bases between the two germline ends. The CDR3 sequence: CASSERLASYEQYF. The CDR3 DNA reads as TGTGCCAGCAGTGAAAGGTTAGCGTCCTACGAGCAGTACTTC.

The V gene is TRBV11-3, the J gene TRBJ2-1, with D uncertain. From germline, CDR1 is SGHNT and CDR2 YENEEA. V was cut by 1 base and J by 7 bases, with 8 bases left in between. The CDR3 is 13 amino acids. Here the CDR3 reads CASSLGQTNEQFF. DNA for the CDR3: TGTGCCAGCAGCTTAGGGCAGACTAATGAGCAGTTCTTC.

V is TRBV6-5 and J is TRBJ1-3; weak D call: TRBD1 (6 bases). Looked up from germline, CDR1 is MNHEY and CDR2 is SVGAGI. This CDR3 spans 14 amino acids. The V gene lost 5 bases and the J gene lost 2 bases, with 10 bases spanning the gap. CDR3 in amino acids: CASSRDTTGNTIYF. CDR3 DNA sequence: TGTGCCAGCAGTAGGGACACTACTGGAAACACCATATATTTT.

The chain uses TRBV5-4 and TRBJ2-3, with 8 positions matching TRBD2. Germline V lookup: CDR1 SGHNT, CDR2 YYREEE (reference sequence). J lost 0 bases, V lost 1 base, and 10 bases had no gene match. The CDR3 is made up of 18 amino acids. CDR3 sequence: CASSLWSGGPISTDTQYF. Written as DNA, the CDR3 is TGTGCCAGCAGCTTGTGGTCGGGAGGGCCGATTAGCACAGATACGCAGTATTTT.

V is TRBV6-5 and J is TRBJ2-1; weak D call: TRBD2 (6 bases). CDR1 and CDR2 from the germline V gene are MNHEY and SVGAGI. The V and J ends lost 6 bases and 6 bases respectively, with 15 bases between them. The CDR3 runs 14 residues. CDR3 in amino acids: CASSATRSGNEQFF. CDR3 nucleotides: TGTGCCAGCAGCGCGACTAGAAGTGGCAATGAGCAGTTCTTC.

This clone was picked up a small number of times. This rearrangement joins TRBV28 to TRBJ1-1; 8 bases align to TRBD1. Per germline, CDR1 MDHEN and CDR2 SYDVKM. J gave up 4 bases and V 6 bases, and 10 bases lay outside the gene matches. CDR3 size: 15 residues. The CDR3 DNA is TGTGCCAGCAGCCCTCCGACAGGGGCCACCACTGAAGCTTTCTTT. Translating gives CASSPPTGATTEAFF.

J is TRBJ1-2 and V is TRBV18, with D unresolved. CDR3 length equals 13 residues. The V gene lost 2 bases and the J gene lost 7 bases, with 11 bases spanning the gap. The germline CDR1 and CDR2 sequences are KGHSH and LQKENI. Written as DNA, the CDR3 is TGTGCCAGCTCACCAAACGGGGTGGGTGGCTACACCTTC. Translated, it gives CASSPNGVGGYTF. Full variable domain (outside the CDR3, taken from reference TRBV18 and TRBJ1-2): NAGVMQNPRHLVRRRGQEARLRCSPMKGHSHVYWYRQLPEEGLKFMVYLQKENIIDESGMPKERFSAEFPKEGPSILRIQQVVRGDSAAYFCASSPNGVGGYTFGSGTRLTVV.

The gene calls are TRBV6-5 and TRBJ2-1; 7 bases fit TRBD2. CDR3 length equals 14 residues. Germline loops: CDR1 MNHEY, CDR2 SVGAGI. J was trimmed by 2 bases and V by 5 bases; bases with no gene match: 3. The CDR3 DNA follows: TGTGCCAGCAGTACCCTAGCGGCCTACAATGAGCAGTTCTTC. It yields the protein CASSTLAAYNEQFF.

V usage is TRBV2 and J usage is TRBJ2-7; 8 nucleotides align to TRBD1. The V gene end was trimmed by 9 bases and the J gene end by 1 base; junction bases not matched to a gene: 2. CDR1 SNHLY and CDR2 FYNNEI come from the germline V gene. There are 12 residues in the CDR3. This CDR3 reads CARGQESYEQYF. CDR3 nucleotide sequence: TGTGCCAGGGGACAGGAGTCCTACGAGCAGTACTTC. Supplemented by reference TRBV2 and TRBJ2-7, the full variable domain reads EPEVTQTPSHQVTQMGQEVILRCVPISNHLYFYWYRQILGQKVEFLVSFYNNEISEKSEIFDDQFSVERPDGSNFTLKIRSTKLEDSAMYFCARGQESYEQYFGPGTRLTVT.

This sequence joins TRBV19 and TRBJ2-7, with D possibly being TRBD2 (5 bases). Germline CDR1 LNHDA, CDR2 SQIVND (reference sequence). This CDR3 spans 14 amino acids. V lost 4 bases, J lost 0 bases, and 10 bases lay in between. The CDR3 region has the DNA TGTGCCAGTAGTACGGACTCGAGCTCCTACGAGCAGTACTTC. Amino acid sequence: CASSTDSSSYEQYF.

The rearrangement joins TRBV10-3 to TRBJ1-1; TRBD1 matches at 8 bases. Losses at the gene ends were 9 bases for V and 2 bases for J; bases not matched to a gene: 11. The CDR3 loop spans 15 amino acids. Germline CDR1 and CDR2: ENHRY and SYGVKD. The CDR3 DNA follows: TGTGCCATGCGACCCCAGGGGGCTTTCAACACTGAAGCTTTCTTT. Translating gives CAMRPQGAFNTEAFF.

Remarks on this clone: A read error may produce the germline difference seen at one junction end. The CDR3 sequence is CASSEPSYLKTEAFF. As DNA, the CDR3 is TGTGCCAGCAGTGAACCTTCTTACTTGAAGACTGAAGCTTTCTTT. This chain connects TRBV6-1 to TRBJ1-1; D remains ambiguous. The CDR3 covers 15 residues. Germline V lookup: CDR1 MNHNS, CDR2 SASEGT.

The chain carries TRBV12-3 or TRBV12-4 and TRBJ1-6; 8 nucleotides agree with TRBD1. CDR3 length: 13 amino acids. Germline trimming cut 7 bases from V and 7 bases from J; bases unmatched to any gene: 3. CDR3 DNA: TGTGCCAGCAAGACAGGGGTAAATTCACCCCTCCACTTT. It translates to CASKTGVNSPLHF.

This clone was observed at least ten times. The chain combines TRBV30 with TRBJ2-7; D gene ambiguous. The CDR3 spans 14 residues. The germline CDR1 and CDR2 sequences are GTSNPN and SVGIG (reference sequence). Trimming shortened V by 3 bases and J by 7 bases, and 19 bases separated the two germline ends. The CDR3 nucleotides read TGTGCCTGGAGACAGATCTTTGAAAAAAAGGAGCAGTACTTC. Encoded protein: CAWRQIFEKKEQYF.

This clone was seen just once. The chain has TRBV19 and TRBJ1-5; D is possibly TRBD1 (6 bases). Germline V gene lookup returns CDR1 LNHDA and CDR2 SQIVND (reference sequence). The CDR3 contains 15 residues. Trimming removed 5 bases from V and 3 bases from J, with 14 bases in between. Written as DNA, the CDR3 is TGTGCCAGTAGTGCCCGGGACAAGTACAATCAGCCCCAGCATTTT. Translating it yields CASSARDKYNQPQHF.

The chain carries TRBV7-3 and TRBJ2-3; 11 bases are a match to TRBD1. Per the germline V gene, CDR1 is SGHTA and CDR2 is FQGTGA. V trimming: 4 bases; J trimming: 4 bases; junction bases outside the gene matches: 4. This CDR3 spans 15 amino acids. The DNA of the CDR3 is TGTGCCAGCAGCTCAGGGACAGGGGGAGCAGATACGCAGTATTTT. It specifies CASSSGTGGADTQYF.

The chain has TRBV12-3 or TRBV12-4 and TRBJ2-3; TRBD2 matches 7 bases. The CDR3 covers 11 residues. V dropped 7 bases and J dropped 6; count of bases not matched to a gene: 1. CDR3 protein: CASTGGDTQYF. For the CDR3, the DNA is TGTGCCAGCACCGGGGGGGATACGCAGTATTTT.

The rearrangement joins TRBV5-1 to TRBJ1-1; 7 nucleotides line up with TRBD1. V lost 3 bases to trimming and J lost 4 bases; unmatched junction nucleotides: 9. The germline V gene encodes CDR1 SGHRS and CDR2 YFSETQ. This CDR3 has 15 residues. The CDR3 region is CASSSGGPGITEAFF. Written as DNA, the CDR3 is TGCGCCAGCAGCTCAGGGGGACCGGGGATCACTGAAGCTTTCTTT.

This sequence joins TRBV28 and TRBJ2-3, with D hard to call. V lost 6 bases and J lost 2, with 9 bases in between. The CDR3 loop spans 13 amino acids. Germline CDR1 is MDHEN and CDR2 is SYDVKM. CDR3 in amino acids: CASSSDFTDTQYF. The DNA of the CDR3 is TGTGCCAGCAGCTCCGACTTCACAGATACGCAGTATTTT.

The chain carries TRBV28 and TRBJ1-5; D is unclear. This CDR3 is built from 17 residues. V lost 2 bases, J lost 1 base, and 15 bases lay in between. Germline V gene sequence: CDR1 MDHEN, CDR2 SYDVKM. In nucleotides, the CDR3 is TGTGCCAGCAGTTTACTCGTCCCTCTCGGGAGCAATCAGCCCCAGCATTTT. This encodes CASSLLVPLGSNQPQHF.

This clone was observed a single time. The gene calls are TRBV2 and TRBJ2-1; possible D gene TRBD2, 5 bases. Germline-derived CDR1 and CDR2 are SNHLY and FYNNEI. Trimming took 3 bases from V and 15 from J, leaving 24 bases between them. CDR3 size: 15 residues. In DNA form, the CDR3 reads TGTGCCAGCAGTGACCAACCTACAGCTAACTCCGGAGGGTTCTTC. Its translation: CASSDQPTANSGGFF.